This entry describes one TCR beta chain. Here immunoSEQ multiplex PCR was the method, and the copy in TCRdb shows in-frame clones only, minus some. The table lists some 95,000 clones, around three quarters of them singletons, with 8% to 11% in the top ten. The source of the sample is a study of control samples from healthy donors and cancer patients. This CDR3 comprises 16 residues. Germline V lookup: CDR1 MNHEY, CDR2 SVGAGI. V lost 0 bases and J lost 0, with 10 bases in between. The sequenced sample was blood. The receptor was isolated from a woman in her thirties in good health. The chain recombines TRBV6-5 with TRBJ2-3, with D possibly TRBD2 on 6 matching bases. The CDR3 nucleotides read TGTGCCAGCAGTTACTCGGCGGGGAGTAGCACAGATACGCAGTATTTT. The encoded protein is CASSYSAGSSTDTQYF.